This TCR beta chain appears in the sequencing data of a study of naive and memory T cell subsets. General study points: RNA-based TCR counts may shift with T cell activation and differentiation. In CD4 and CD8 cells, diversity dropped from naive through EMRA. A few larger clonotypes appeared in naive repertoires, especially CD8, possibly memory cells re-expressing CD45RA.

Both TRBC1 and TRBC2 were covered by a beta constant-region primer of two equimolar oligonucleotides. Nested alpha and beta constant-region primers with the SP2 primer drove four PCR rounds on ligated cDNA. From the UMI-ligation and nested PCR reads, TCRdb called clonotypes with MiXCR, one entry per CDR3 protein. The table records 150,000 or so distinct CDR3 sequences, 20% to 25% of them present only once. Overnight CMV lysate stimulation of fresh PBMCs defined donor CMV status by CD4+ IFNgamma. Sequential positive selection took CD4 T cells first, then CD8 T cells. This clonotype was counted a few times. What it binds is not known. The sequenced sample was naive CD4+ T cells from blood. The source is a human donor in good health.

CDR3 protein: CASRRRTGGADIQYF. As DNA, the CDR3 is TGTGCCAGCAGGCGCCGGACAGGGGGCGCGGACATTCAGTACTTC. The gene calls are TRBV12-3 or TRBV12-4 and TRBJ2-4, with 11 bases that match TRBD1. CDR3 length: 15 amino acids. V lost 6 bases, J lost 8 bases, and 9 bases stayed unmatched.